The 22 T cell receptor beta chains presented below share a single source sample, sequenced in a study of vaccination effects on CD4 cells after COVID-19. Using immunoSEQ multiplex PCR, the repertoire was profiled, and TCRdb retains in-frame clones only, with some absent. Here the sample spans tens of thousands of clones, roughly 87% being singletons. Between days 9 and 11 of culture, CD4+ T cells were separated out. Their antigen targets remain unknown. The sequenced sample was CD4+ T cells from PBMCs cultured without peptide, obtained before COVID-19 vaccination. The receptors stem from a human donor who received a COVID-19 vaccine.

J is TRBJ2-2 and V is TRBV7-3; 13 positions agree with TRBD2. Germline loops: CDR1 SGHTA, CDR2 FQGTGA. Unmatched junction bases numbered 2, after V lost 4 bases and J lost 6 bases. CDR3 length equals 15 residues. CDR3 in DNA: TGTGCCAGCAGCTGGGGACTAGCGGGGTCCGGGGAGCTGTTTTTT. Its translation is CASSWGLAGSGELFF.

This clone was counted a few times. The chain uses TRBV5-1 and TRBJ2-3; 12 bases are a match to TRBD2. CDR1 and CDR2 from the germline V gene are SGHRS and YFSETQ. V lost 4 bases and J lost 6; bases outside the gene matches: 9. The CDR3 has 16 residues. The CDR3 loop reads CASSLPSGGGQDTQYF. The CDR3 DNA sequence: TGCGCCAGCAGCCTCCCTAGCGGGGGGGGGCAGGATACGCAGTATTTT.

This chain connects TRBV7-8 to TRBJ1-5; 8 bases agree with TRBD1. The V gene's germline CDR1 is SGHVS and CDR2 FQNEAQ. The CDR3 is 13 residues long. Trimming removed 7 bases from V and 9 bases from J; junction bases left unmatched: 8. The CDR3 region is CASTLTGTGPQHF. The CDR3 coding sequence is TGTGCCAGCACCCTAACCGGGACAGGGCCCCAGCATTTT. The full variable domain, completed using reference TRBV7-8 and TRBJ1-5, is GAGVSQSPRYKVAKRGQDVALRCDPISGHVSLFWYQQALGQGPEFLTYFQNEAQLDKSGLPSDRFFAERPEGSVSTLKIQRTQQEDSAVYLCASTLTGTGPQHFGDGTRLSIL.

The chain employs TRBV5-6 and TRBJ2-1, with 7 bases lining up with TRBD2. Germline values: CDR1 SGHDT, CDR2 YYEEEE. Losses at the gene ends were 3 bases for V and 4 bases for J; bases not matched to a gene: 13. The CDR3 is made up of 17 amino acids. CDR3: CASSSAGLAESYNEQFF. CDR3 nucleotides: TGTGCCAGCAGCTCCGCCGGGCTAGCGGAATCTTACAATGAGCAGTTCTTC.

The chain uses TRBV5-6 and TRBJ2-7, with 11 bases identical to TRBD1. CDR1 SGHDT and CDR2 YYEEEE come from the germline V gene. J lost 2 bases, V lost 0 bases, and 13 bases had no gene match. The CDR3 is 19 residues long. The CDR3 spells CASSLARSRLGQGAYEQYV. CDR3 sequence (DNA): TGTGCCAGCAGCTTGGCTAGAAGTCGATTGGGACAGGGGGCCTACGAGCAGTACGTC.

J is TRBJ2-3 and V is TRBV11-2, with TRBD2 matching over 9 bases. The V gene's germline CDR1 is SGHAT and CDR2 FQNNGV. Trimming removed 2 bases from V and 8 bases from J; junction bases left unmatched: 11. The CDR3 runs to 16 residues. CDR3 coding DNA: TGTGCCAGCAGCTTAAGAAGCGGGGGGACCCCGCCTACGCAGTATTTT. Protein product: CASSLRSGGTPPTQYF.

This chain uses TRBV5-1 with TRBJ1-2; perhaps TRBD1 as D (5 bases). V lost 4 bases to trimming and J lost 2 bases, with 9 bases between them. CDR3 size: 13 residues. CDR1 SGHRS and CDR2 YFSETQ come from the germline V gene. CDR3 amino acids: CASSPEGNYGYTF. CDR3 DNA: TGCGCCAGCAGCCCCGAGGGGAACTATGGCTACACCTTC.

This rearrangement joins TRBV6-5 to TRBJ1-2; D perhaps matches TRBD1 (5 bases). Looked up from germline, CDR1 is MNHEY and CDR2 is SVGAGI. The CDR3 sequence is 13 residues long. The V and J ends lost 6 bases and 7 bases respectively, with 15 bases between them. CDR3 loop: CASSTGTFGGYTF. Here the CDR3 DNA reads TGTGCCAGCAGCACCGGGACGTTTGGTGGCTACACCTTC.

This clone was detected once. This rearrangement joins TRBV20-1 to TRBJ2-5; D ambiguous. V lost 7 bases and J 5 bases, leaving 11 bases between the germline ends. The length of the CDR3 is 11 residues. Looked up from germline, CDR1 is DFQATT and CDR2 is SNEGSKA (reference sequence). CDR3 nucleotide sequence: TGCAGTGTTCGTATACGGGAGACCCAGTACTTC. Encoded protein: CSVRIRETQYF.

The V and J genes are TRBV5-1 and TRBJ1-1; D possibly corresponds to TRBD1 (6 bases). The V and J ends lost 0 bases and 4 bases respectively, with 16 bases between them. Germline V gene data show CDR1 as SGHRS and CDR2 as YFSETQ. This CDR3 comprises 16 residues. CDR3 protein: CASSLDPGAGVTEAFF. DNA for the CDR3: TGCGCCAGCAGCTTGGATCCGGGGGCGGGAGTCACTGAAGCTTTCTTT.

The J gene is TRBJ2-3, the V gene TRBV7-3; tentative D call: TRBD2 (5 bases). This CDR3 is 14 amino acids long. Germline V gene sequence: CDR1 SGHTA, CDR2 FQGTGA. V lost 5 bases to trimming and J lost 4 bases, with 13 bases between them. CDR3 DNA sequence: TGTGCCAGCAGCCCAGTGGGAGTTGCAGATACGCAGTATTTT. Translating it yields CASSPVGVADTQYF.

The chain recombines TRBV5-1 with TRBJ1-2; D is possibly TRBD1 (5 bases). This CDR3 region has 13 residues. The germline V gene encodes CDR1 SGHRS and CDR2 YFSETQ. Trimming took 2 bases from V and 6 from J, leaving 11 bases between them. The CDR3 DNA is TGCGCCAGCAGCTTAGGTGGGGCGGATGGCTACACCTTC. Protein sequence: CASSLGGADGYTF.

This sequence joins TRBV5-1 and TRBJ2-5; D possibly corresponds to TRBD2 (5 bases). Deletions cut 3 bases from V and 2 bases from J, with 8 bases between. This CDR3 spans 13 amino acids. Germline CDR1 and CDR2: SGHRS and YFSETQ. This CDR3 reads CASSSTSQETQYF. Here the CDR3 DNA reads TGCGCCAGCAGCTCCACTAGTCAAGAGACCCAGTACTTC.

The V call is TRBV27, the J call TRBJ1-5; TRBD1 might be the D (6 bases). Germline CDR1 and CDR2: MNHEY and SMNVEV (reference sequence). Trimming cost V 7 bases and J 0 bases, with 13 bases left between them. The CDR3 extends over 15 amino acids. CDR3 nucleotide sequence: TGTGCCAGCAATCCGGGACACTATAGCAATCAGCCCCAGCATTTT. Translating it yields CASNPGHYSNQPQHF.

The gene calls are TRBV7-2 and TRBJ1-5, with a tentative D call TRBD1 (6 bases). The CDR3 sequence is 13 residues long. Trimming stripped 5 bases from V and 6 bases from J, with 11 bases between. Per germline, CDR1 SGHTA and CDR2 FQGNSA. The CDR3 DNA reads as TGTGCCAGCAGCACACAGGGAAGTCAGCCCCAGCATTTT. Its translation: CASSTQGSQPQHF.

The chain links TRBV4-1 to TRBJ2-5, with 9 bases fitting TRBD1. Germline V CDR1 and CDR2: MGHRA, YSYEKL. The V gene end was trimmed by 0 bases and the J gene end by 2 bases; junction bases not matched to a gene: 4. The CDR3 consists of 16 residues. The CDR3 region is CASSQEPGTGQETQYF. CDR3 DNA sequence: TGCGCCAGCAGCCAAGAACCCGGGACAGGGCAAGAGACCCAGTACTTC.

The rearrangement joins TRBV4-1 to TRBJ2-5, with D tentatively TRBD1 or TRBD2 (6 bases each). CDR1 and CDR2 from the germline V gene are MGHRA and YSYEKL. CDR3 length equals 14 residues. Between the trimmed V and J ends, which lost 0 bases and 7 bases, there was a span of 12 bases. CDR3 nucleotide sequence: TGCGCCAGCAGCCAAGATACGGGGGCGTTGACCCAGTACTTC. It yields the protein CASSQDTGALTQYF.

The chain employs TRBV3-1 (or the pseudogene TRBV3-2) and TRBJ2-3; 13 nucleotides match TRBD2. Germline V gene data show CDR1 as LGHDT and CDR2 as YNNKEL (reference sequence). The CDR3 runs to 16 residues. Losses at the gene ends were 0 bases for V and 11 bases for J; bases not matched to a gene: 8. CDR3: CASSQDRTSGGAEQYF. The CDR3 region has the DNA TGTGCCAGCAGCCAAGATCGCACTAGCGGGGGGGCGGAGCAGTATTTT.

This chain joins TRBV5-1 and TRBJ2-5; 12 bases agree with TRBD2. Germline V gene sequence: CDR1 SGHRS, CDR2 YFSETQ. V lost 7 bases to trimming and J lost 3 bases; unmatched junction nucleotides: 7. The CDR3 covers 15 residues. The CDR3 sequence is CASSQTSGGKETQYF. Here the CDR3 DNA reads TGCGCCAGCTCACAAACTAGCGGGGGGAAAGAGACCCAGTACTTC.

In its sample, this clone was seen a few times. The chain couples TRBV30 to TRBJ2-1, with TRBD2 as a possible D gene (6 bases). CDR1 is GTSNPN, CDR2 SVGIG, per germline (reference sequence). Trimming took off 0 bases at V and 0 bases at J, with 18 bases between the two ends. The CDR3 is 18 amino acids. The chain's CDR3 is CAWSVGIGGAFSYNEQFF. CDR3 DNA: TGTGCCTGGAGTGTGGGTATTGGCGGGGCTTTCTCCTACAATGAGCAGTTCTTC.

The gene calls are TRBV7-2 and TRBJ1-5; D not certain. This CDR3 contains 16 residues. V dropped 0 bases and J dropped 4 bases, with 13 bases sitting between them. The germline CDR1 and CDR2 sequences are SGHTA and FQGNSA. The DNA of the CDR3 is TGTGCCAGCAGCTTAGCGGGCATCGGAGTGAATCAGCCCCAGCATTTT. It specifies CASSLAGIGVNQPQHF.

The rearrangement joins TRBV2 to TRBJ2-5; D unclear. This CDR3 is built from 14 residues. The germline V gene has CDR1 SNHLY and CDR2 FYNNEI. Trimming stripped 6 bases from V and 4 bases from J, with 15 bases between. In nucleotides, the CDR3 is TGTGCCAGCAGGGGAACATGGGGAAGAGAGACCCAGTACTTC. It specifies CASRGTWGRETQYF.